This TCR beta chain was found in a study of blood T cell repertoires in COVID-19. In the study overall: Acute and convalescent COVID-19 samples came from the United States, Italy and Spain. PBMCs, B-cell-depleted T cells, or T cells were the source of the cDNA or gDNA that made up the material.

Germline-derived CDR1 and CDR2 are MRHNA and SNTAGT. V was clipped by 4 bases and J by 4 bases; unmatched bases: 3. CDR3 length: 13 residues. In the original workflow: Amplification of reference gene primers was used by the study to estimate nucleated cell counts. Measured with immunoSEQ multiplex PCR; TCRdb has only the in-frame clones, and not every one. The DNA was the basis for D and trimming; V, J and clone size are from that table. The repertoire holds about 240,000 clones, with approximately 86% as singletons. Source material: peripheral blood. The TCR sequence derives from a woman in her 70s with active or convalescent COVID-19. This chain joins TRBV6-4 and TRBJ1-1; 7 bases match TRBD1. The CDR3 DNA sequence: TGTGCCAGCAGTGTTAGGACAGGCACTGAAGCTTTCTTT. It encodes CASSVRTGTEAFF.